Presented here are 9 T cell receptor beta chains from one specimen sequenced in a study of T-cell memory formation after mild COVID-19. TCRdb re-analysed the 5' RACE reads in MiXCR, keeping a single row per CDR3 protein. The sample records fewer than 400,000 distinct CDR3 sequences, over 10% being singletons. The sample consisted of PBMCs or a T cell subset sorted from them (not recorded which). Every receptor here comes from a man aged 18 to 35 who had mild COVID-19 (a few samples of this study predate the infection). Cell type and time point are not known.

In its sample, this clonotype was seen a few times. This sequence joins TRBV7-2 and TRBJ1-6, with 10 bases fitting TRBD1. Germline V CDR1 and CDR2: SGHTA, FQGNSA. Losses at the gene ends were 5 bases for V and 7 bases for J; bases not matched to a gene: 8. This CDR3 region has 16 residues. The CDR3: CASSAKTGGENSPLHF. Here the CDR3 DNA reads TGTGCCAGCAGCGCAAAGACAGGGGGCGAAAATTCACCCCTCCACTTT.

This clonotype has more than one count but fewer than ten. At one end, the junction sequence differs from germline, possibly due to a read error. This chain connects TRBV7-2 to TRBJ2-5, with D uncertain. This CDR3 has 13 residues. The germline gives CDR1 SGHTA, CDR2 FQGNSA. In nucleotides, the CDR3 is TGTGCCAGCAGCTTAGCGGCCCTAGTTTTCCCCCACTTC. This gives the protein CASSLAALVFPHF.

This clonotype was observed at least ten times. V is TRBV5-1 and J is TRBJ1-2, with 7 nucleotides matching TRBD1. This CDR3 has 14 residues. Germline V gene data show CDR1 as SGHRS and CDR2 as YFSETQ. V gave up 1 base and J gave up 2 bases; unmatched junction bases: 2. The CDR3 loop reads CASSLQGQNYGYTF. The CDR3 bases are TGCGCCAGCAGCTTGCAGGGACAGAACTATGGCTACACCTTC.

This clonotype was observed a handful of times. V and J are TRBV7-2 and TRBJ1-1; D is perhaps TRBD1 (6 bases). The CDR3 has 14 amino acids. The germline V and J ends were trimmed by 4 bases and 1 base, with 10 bases remaining between them. The germline gives CDR1 SGHTA, CDR2 FQGNSA. CDR3 amino acids: CASSSWGPNTEAFF. In nucleotides, the CDR3 is TGTGCCAGCAGCTCCTGGGGGCCGAACACTGAAGCTTTCTTT.

A note on this clonotype: It is unclear where the CDR3 begins or ends on the DNA, so no DNA is shown, and the CDR3 is as TCRdb lists it. The chain recombines TRBV21-1 with TRBJ2-1; the tabulated D call, TRBD1, remains unverified against the DNA. TRBV21-1 is a documented pseudogene. The CDR3 contains 19 residues when both ends are counted. This CDR3 reads CASSKVGTGTLPGYNEQFF.

This clonotype has only a few counts. The chain uses TRBV12-3 or TRBV12-4 and TRBJ1-6; D uncertain. V shed 6 bases and J shed 7 bases, with 13 bases lying between them. The CDR3 is made up of 14 amino acids. The CDR3 sequence is CASRPLSENSPLHF. The CDR3 bases are TGTGCCAGCAGGCCTCTGTCTGAAAATTCACCCCTCCACTTT.

The V call is TRBV6-2 or TRBV6-3, the J call TRBJ2-7; 7 bases match TRBD1. J lost 2 bases, V lost 5 bases, and 9 bases had no gene match. The CDR3 extends over 15 amino acids. From germline, CDR1 is MNHEY and CDR2 SVGEGT. The CDR3 bases are TGTGCCAGCAGTAGGACAGGATCATTTACCTACGAGCAGTACGTC. This sequence encodes CASSRTGSFTYEQYV.

The chain has TRBV24-1 and TRBJ1-5; D is unclear. This CDR3 has 14 amino acids. Germline CDR1 reads KGHDR; CDR2 reads SFDVKD. V lost 3 bases, J lost 4 bases, and 9 bases lay in between. This CDR3 is CATSDGWFNQPQHF. DNA for the CDR3: TGTGCCACCAGTGATGGGTGGTTTAATCAGCCCCAGCATTTT.

This chain links TRBV4-1 with TRBJ1-1, with D maybe TRBD1 (5 bases). CDR1 MGHRA and CDR2 YSYEKL come from the germline V gene. The V end was cut by 0 bases, the J end by 1 base, with 9 bases between. This CDR3 is built from 15 residues. CDR3 coding DNA: TGCGCCAGCAGCCAAGAGTTCGGACAGAACACTGAAGCTTTCTTT. As protein: CASSQEFGQNTEAFF.